What follows are 10 T cell receptor beta chains derived from one specimen sequenced in a study of spatial heterogeneity in lung cancer. A single record per CDR3 protein comes from TCRdb applying MiXCR to the 5' RACE reads. Here the sample spans 15,000 or so distinct CDR3 sequences, roughly 10% being singletons. Indicated time point: sample taken at primary tumor resection. Unsorted tumor, nontumor lung tissue or cryopreserved PBMC supplied the whole RNA. Sequencing was performed on PBMCs, taken at surgery. The receptor source for this set is a female donor with early-stage non-small cell lung cancer.

This clonotype has a handful of counts. The chain combines TRBV19 with TRBJ2-3, with TRBD2 matching 8 bases. The CDR3 has 17 residues. Germline CDR1 LNHDA, CDR2 SQIVND (reference sequence). Losses at the gene ends were 3 bases for V and 0 bases for J; bases not matched to a gene: 8. CDR3 residues: CASSIGGTSLSTDTQYF. CDR3 bases: TGTGCCAGTAGTATTGGCGGGACTAGTCTGAGCACAGATACGCAGTATTTT. The full variable domain, in which reference TRBV19 and TRBJ2-3 provide the parts outside the CDR3, is DGGITQSPKYLFRKEGQNVTLSCEQNLNHDAMYWYRQDPGQGLRLIYYSQIVNDFQKGDIAEGYSVSREKKESFPLTVTSAQKNPTAFYLCASSIGGTSLSTDTQYFGPGTRLTVL.

This clonotype has a count of ten or more. The V and J genes are TRBV6-2 or TRBV6-3 and TRBJ2-7; D is unresolved. V lost 0 bases and J lost 5, with 8 bases in between. CDR3 length: 13 amino acids. The germline CDR1 and CDR2 sequences are MNHEY and SVGEGT. The DNA for the CDR3 is TGTGCCAGCAGTTACTCCACCACCCACGAGCAGTACTTC. This translates into CASSYSTTHEQYF.

This clonotype was counted ten times or more. The CDR3 spells CASSQGQGAGKPGDVQETQYF. The CDR3 DNA reads TGTGCCAGCAGCCAAGGACAGGGGGCGGGAAAGCCTGGGGACGTTCAAGAGACCCAGTACTTC. The chain recombines TRBV12-3 or TRBV12-4 with TRBJ2-5; 11 bases match TRBD1. The CDR3 contains 21 residues. V lost 6 bases, J lost 2 bases, and 23 bases stayed unmatched.

This clonotype is termed medium-sized. The rearrangement uses TRBV20-1 and TRBJ2-7; TRBD2 aligns across 9 bases. V lost 8 bases to trimming and J lost 3 bases; unmatched junction nucleotides: 14. CDR3 length: 15 residues. CDR1 and CDR2 (germline): DFQATT, SNEGSKA (reference sequence). The CDR3 coding sequence is TGCAGTACGCACAGAAGCGGGGGGCGAGACTACGAGCAGTACTTC. It yields the protein CSTHRSGGRDYEQYF.

The chain employs TRBV27 and TRBJ2-1, with D perhaps being TRBD1 or TRBD2 (5 bases each). The V gene's germline CDR1 is MNHEY and CDR2 SMNVEV (reference sequence). Trimming shortened V by 2 bases and J by 7 bases, and 12 bases separated the two germline ends. There are 14 residues in the CDR3. Here the CDR3 reads CASSLMRGGNEQFF. Written as DNA, the CDR3 is TGTGCCAGCAGTTTAATGAGGGGTGGGAATGAGCAGTTCTTC.

This clonotype was seen repeatedly, ten times or more. The J gene is TRBJ2-3, the V gene TRBV6-6; D uncertain. This CDR3 has 12 amino acids. Trimming left V 6 bases short and J 5 bases short, with 9 bases between. Per the germline V gene, CDR1 is MNHNY and CDR2 is SVGAGI (reference sequence). CDR3 bases: TGTGCCAGCAGGCTCGAGTTAGATACGCAGTATTTT. Translation gives CASRLELDTQYF.

This clonotype came up many times. V gene TRBV7-9 combines with J gene TRBJ2-7, with 8 bases identical to TRBD1. Trimming cost V 4 bases and J 7 bases; bases outside gene matches: 12. The CDR3 totals 15 residues. CDR1 is SEHNR and CDR2 is FQNEAQ in the germline V gene (reference sequence). In DNA form, the CDR3 reads TGTGCCAGCAGCTCACAGGGGACAGGTTTATGGGAGCAGTACTTC. Translating it yields CASSSQGTGLWEQYF.

The table lists this clonotype with many counts. The chain recombines TRBV27 with TRBJ1-5, with D perhaps TRBD1 (5 bases). This CDR3 is built from 13 residues. V gave up 5 bases and J gave up 11 bases, with 16 bases separating them. Germline-derived CDR1 and CDR2 are MNHEY and SMNVEV (reference sequence). The chain's CDR3 is CASSARATGAQHF. The CDR3, as DNA: TGTGCCAGCAGTGCTCGGGCGACGGGGGCCCAGCATTTT.

The rearrangement joins TRBV2 to TRBJ2-1, with TRBD1 matching over 7 bases. Germline lookup yields CDR1 SNHLY and CDR2 FYNNEI. The J segment lost 6 bases and the V segment lost 6 bases, leaving 8 bases of the junction unmatched. This CDR3 region has 14 residues. DNA for the CDR3: TGTGCCAGCAGCCGGGACAGCTCAATCAATGAGCAGTTCTTC. As protein: CASSRDSSINEQFF.

This clonotype was recorded many times. The chain uses TRBV10-1 and TRBJ2-3, with D perhaps matching TRBD2 (7 bases). Germline loops: CDR1 WNHNN, CDR2 SYGVQD (reference sequence). Trimming stripped 8 bases from V and 4 bases from J, with 16 bases between. The CDR3 covers 14 residues. CDR3 DNA: TGCGCCAGCCGCCTCGGGGGGCTGGCAGATACGCAGTATTTT. Protein sequence: CASRLGGLADTQYF.